The entry that follows covers one T cell receptor beta chain sequence. The target antigen is unknown. Positive CCR7 selection of CD45RO-negative cells yielded the naive CD8 cells, and terminally differentiated effector memory CD45RA+ cells were excluded. Germline-derived CDR1 and CDR2 are MDHEN and SYDVKM. Unmatched junction bases numbered 19, after V lost 1 base and J lost 1 base. CDR3 length: 22 residues. The data are from a study of shared clonotypes between healthy human individuals. At the level of the study: Samples came from a couple of female and three male donors aged 18 to 49. Findings and limits, study-wide: Relative to clonotypes present in all four donors, those not shared had lower generation probabilities. With few donors, the genetic and exposure-history diversity represented was limited. Naive CD4 clonotypes overlapped across several donors at roughly 5%.

Produced via immunoSEQ multiplex PCR; TCRdb's table is partial and in-frame only. Of roughly 850,000 clones listed, about 96% are singletons. The clonotype originates from a man aged 30 to 45 in good health. The sample taken for sequencing was naive CD8+ T cells sorted from blood. V and J are TRBV28 and TRBJ2-3; TRBD1 agrees at 11 bases. In nucleotides, the CDR3 is TGTGCCAGCAGTTTATTCTTTCCCGTCCGGGACAGGGGGACGCGTGGCACAGATACGCAGTATTTT. Translation: CASSLFFPVRDRGTRGTDTQYF.